This T cell receptor beta chain is from a study of OX40 agonist ivuxolimab in advanced cancers. About the study: Ivuxolimab, an agonist antibody against OX40 (CD134), was given to patients. Study-wide results and caveats: Specificity for antigen went undetermined in the expanded peripheral T cells. There was clonal expansion of CD4+ and CD8+ blood T cells by week 6 at 0.1 to 3.0 mg/kg.

As to this clone: No antigen is known for it.

Blood sampling took place at baseline, cycle 4 day 1, and cycle 7 day 1. Repertoires were generated with immunoSEQ multiplex PCR, while TCRdb's copy carries only in-frame clones and drops some. Of more than 45,000 clones in the sample, roughly 92% were seen once. This CDR3 contains 12 residues. Between the trimmed V and J ends, which lost 4 bases and 0 bases, there was a span of 3 bases. The germline gives CDR1 SGHDT, CDR2 YYEEEE. This clonotype was obtained from an adult with an advanced solid tumor such as melanoma, head and neck, liver or kidney cancer. The sequencing here drew on CD4+ or CD8+ T cells sorted from blood, taken in a trial of the OX40 agonist ivuxolimab. The gene calls are TRBV5-6 and TRBJ2-3; D is unresolved. CDR3 DNA: TGTGCCAGCAGCATAAGCACAGATACGCAGTATTTT. It yields the protein CASSISTDTQYF.